This TCR beta chain originates from a study of shared clonotypes between healthy human individuals. This CDR3 spans 14 amino acids. V was trimmed by 0 bases and J by 3 bases, leaving 9 bases between them. In germline, CDR1 is MNHEY, CDR2 SVGAGI. As to this clone: Its specificity is not known.

Broader study findings: The represented genetic and exposure-history diversity was limited by the small number of donors.

Data came from immunoSEQ multiplex PCR; TCRdb stores just in-frame clones and leaves some out. This table holds about 2 million clones, 85% to 95% found once. The clonotype originates from a man between 18 and 29 years old in good health. The chain combines TRBV6-5 with TRBJ2-7; D is unresolved. The specimen was naive CD4+ T cells sorted from blood. As for subset: CD45RA+ positively selected. Written as DNA, the CDR3 is TGTGCCAGCAGTTACTCGATCCTGGACTACGAGCAGTACTTC. The encoded protein is CASSYSILDYEQYF.